This T cell receptor beta chain was observed in a study of patients and donors after allogeneic stem cell transplantation. Each CDR3 protein gets one entry after TCRdb re-called the RT-PCR reads with MiXCR. The sample shows 95,000 to 120,000 distinct CDR3 sequences, roughly 35% of them seen only once. Germline CDR1 SGHRS, CDR2 YFSETQ. The CDR3 has 16 amino acids. Trimming left V 1 base short and J 2 bases short, with 12 bases between. The receptor's source is a human donor who was either an allogeneic HSCT recipient or a stem cell or donor lymphocyte infusion donor (not recorded which). It is not recorded whose cells these are; they may come from a transplant donor. The sample was blood, either unsorted or a sorted T cell fraction (not recorded which). The chain carries TRBV5-1 and TRBJ2-2; D unresolved. CDR3 region: CASSLNAGSNTGELFF. The CDR3, as DNA: TGCGCCAGCAGCTTGAACGCTGGCTCAAACACCGGGGAGCTGTTTTTT.